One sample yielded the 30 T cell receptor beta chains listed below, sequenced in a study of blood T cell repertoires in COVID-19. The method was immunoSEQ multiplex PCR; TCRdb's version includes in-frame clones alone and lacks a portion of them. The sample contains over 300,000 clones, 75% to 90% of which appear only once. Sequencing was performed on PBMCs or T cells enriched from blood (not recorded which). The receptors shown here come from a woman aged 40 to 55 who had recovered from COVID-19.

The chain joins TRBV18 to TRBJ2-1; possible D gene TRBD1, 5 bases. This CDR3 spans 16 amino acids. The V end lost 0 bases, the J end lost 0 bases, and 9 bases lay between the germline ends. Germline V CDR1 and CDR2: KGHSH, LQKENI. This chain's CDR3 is CASSPPNRSSYNEQFF. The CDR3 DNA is TGTGCCAGCTCACCACCGAACAGGAGCTCCTACAATGAGCAGTTCTTC.

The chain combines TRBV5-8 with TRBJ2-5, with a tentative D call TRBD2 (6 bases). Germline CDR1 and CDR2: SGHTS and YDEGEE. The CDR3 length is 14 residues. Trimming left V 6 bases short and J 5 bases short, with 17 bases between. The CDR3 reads CASILLGGGETQYF. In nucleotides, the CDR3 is TGTGCCAGCATCCTTTTGGGCGGAGGGGAGACCCAGTACTTC.

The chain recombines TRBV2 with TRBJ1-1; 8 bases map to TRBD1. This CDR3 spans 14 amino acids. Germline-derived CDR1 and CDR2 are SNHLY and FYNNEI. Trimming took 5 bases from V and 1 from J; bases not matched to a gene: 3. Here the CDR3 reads CASSSGGPNTEAFF. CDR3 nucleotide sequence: TGTGCCAGCAGTTCAGGGGGCCCGAACACTGAAGCTTTCTTT.

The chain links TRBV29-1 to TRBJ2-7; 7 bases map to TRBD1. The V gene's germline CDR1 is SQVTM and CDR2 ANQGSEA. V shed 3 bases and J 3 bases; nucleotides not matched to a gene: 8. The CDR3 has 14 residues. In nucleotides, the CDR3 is TGCAGCGTTGATGGTGGAGCAGGGGGCTACGAGCAGTACTTC. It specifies CSVDGGAGGYEQYF.

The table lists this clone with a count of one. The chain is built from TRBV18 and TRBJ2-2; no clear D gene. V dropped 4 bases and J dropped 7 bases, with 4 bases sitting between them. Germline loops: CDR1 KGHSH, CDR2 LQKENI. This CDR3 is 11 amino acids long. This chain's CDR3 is CASSRDGELFF. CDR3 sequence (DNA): TGTGCCAGCTCACGAGACGGGGAGCTGTTTTTT.

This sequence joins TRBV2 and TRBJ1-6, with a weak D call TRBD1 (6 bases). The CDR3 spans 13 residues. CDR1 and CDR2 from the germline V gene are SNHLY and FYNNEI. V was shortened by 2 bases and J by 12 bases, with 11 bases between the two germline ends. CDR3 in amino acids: CASSEPQGLPLHF. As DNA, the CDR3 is TGTGCCAGCAGTGAACCGCAGGGGTTACCCCTCCACTTT. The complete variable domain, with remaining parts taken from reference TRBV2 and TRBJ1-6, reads EPEVTQTPSHQVTQMGQEVILRCVPISNHLYFYWYRQILGQKVEFLVSFYNNEISEKSEIFDDQFSVERPDGSNFTLKIRSTKLEDSAMYFCASSEPQGLPLHFGNGTRLTVT.

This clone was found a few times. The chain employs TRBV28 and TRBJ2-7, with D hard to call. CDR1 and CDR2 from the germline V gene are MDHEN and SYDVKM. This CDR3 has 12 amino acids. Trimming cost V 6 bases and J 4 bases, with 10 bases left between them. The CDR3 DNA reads TGTGCCAGCAGAAGCCCCAATTACGAGCAGTACTTC. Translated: CASRSPNYEQYF.

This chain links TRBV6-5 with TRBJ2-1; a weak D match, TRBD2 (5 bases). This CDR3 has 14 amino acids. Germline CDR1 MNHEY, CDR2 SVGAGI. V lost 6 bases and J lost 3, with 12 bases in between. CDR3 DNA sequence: TGTGCCAGCAGCAATGTCGGGAACTACAATGAGCAGTTCTTC. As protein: CASSNVGNYNEQFF.

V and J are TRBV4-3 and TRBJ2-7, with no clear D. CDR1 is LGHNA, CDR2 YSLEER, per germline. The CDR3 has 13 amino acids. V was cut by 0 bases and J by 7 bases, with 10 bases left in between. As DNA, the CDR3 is TGCGCCAGCAGCCAAGATCGTGCCGGGGAGCAGTACTTC. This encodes CASSQDRAGEQYF.

The CDR3 nucleotides read TGTGCCACCAGTCCCCTACTGGGGGGTGGCGAGACCCAGTACTTC. Protein: CATSPLLGGGETQYF. The gene calls are TRBV24-1 and TRBJ2-5, with D maybe TRBD2 (6 bases). V lost 6 bases, J lost 5 bases, and 18 bases lay in between. Germline V gene lookup returns CDR1 KGHDR and CDR2 SFDVKD. The CDR3 is 15 amino acids.

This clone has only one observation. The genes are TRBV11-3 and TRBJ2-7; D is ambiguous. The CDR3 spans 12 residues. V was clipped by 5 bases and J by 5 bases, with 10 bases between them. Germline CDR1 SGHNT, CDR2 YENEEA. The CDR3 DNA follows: TGTGCCAGCAGCCTCGGGTGGGACGAGCAGTACTTC. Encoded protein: CASSLGWDEQYF.

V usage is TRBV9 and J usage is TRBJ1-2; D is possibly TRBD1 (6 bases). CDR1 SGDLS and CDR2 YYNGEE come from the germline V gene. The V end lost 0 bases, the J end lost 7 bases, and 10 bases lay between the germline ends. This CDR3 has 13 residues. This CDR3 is CASSVVGGRGYTF. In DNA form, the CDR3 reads TGTGCCAGCAGCGTAGTAGGGGGACGTGGCTACACCTTC.

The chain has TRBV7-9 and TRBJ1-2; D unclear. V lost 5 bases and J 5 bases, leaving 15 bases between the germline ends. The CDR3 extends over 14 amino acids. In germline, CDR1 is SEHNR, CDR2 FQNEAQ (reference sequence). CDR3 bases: TGTGCCAGCAGCCCGGACCCAGCGGTATATGGCTACACCTTC. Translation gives CASSPDPAVYGYTF.

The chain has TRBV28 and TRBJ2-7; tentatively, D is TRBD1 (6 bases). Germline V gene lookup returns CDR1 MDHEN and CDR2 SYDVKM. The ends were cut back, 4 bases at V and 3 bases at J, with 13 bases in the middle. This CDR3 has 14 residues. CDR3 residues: CASSSGHMIYEQYF. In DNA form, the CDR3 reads TGTGCCAGCAGTTCGGGACACATGATCTACGAGCAGTACTTC.

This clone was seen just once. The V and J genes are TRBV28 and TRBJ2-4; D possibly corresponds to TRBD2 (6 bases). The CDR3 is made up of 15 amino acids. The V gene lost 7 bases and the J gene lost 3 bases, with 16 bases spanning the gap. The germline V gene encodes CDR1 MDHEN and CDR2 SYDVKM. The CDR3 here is CASIGGSGRKNIQYF. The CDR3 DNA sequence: TGTGCCAGCATCGGAGGGAGCGGCCGCAAAAACATTCAGTACTTC.

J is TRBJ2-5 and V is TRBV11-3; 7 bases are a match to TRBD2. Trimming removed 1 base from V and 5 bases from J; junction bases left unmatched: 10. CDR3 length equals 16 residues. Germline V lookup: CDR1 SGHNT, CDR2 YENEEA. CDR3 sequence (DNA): TGTGCCAGCAGCTTAGGTGGCCCGGGGGGTGTGGAGACCCAGTACTTC. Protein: CASSLGGPGGVETQYF.

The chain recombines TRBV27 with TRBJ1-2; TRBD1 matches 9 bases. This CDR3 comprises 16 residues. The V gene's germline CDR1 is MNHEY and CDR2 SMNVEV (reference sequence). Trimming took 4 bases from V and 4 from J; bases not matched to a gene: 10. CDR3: CASSSVTGGGPYGYTF. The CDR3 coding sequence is TGTGCCAGCAGTTCCGTGACAGGGGGTGGCCCCTATGGCTACACCTTC.

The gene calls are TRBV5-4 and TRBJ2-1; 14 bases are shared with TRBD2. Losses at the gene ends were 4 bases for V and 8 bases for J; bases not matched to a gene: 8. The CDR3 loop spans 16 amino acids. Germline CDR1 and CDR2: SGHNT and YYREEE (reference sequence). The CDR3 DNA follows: TGTGCCAGCAGCGGCCGACTAGCGGGAGGGCTAGATGAGCAGTTCTTC. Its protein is CASSGRLAGGLDEQFF.

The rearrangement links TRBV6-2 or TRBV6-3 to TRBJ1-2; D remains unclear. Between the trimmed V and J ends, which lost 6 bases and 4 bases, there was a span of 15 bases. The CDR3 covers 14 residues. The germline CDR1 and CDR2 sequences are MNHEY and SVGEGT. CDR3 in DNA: TGTGCCAGCAGCCCCGCTGGAAGCGGCTATGGCTACACCTTC. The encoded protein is CASSPAGSGYGYTF.

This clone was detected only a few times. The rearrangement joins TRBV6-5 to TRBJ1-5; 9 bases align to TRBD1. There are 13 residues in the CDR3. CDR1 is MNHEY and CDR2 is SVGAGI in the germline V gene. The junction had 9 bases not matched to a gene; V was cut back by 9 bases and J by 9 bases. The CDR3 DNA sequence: TGTGCCAGTAGGGACAGGGCGGAGGTGCCCCAGCATTTT. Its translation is CASRDRAEVPQHF.

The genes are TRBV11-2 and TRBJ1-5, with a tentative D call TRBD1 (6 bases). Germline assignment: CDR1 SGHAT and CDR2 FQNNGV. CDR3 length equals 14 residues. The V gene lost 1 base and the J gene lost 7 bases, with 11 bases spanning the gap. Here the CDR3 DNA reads TGTGCCAGCAGCTTAGCGGGGGGCATCCAGCCCCAGCATTTT. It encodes CASSLAGGIQPQHF.

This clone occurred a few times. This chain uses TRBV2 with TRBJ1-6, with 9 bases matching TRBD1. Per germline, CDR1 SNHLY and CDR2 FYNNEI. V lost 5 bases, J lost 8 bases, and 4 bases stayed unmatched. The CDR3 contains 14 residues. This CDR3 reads CASSYRDRDSPLHF. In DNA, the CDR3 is TGTGCCAGCAGTTACCGGGACAGGGATTCACCCCTCCACTTT.

The CDR3 protein is CASSPGPLNTGELFF. DNA of the CDR3: TGCGCCAGCAGCCCTGGGCCACTTAACACCGGGGAGCTGTTTTTT. The chain uses TRBV4-1 and TRBJ2-2; no firm D call. Per germline, CDR1 MGHRA and CDR2 YSYEKL. V lost 4 bases and J 2 bases, leaving 11 bases between the germline ends. The CDR3 covers 15 residues.

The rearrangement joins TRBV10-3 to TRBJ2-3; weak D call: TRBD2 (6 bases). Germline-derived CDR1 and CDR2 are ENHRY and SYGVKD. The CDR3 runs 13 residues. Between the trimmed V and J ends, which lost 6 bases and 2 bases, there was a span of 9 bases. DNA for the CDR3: TGTGCCATCAGGCCGGGAGTCACAGATACGCAGTATTTT. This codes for CAIRPGVTDTQYF.

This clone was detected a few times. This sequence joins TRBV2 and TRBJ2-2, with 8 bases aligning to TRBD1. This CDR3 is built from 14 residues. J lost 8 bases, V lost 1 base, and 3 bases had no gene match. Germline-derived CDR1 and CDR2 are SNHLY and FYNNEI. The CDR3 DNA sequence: TGTGCCAGCAGTGAAGGACAGGGGACGGGGGAGCTGTTTTTT. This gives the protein CASSEGQGTGELFF.

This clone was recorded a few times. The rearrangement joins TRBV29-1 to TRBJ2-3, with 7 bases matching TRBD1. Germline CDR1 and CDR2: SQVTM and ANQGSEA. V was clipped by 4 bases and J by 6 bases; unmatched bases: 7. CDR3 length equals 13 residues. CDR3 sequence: CSVVRQGDDTQYF. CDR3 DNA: TGCAGCGTTGTAAGGCAGGGGGACGATACGCAGTATTTT.

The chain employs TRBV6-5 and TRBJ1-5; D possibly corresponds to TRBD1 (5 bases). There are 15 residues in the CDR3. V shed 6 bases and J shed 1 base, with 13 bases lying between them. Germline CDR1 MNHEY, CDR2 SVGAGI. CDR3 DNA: TGTGCCAGCAGCCGATGGGGCAGAAGCAATCAGCCCCAGCATTTT. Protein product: CASSRWGRSNQPQHF.

DNA of the CDR3: TGTGCCAGCAGTCCGACAGACCCTTCTGGCTACACCTTC. Amino acid sequence: CASSPTDPSGYTF. The chain recombines TRBV28 with TRBJ1-2; D is perhaps TRBD1 (5 bases). The germline CDR1 and CDR2 sequences are MDHEN and SYDVKM. Trimming removed 5 bases from V and 7 bases from J, with 14 bases in between. The CDR3 sequence is 13 residues long.

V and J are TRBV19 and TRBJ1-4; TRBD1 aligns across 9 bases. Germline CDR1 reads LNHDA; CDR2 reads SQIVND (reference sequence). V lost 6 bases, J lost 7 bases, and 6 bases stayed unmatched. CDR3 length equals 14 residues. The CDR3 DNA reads TGTGCCAGTAGAAAGGGACAGGGCGGTGAAAAACTGTTTTTT. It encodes CASRKGQGGEKLFF.

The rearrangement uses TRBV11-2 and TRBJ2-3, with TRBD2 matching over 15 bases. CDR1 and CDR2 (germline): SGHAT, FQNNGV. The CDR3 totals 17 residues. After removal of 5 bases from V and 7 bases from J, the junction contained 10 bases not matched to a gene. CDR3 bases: TGTGCCAGCAGCCGAGGGACTAGCGGGAGGCCATTGAATACGCAGTATTTT. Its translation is CASSRGTSGRPLNTQYF. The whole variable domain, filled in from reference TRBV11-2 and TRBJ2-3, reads EAGVAQSPRYKIIEKRQSVAFWCNPISGHATLYWYQQILGQGPKLLIQFQNNGVVDDSQLPKDRFSAERLKGVDSTLKIQPAKLEDSAVYLCASSRGTSGRPLNTQYFGPGTRLTVL.